This TCR beta chain stems from a study of shared clonotypes between healthy human individuals. Study observations and caveats: The authors sampled blood alone, and tissue repertoires likely differ. Among donors, the sharing of clonotypes was expected to be influenced by sequencing depth.

Concerning this clone itself: The antigen is unknown.

From germline, CDR1 is ENHRY and CDR2 SYGVKD. This CDR3 spans 12 amino acids. With 6 bases removed from V and 3 bases from J, the gap between germline ends came to 8 bases. Method: immunoSEQ multiplex PCR; TCRdb's copy keeps in-frame clones and lacks some. The data contain about 490,000 clones, 76% of them seen just once; the ten biggest clones take up roughly 13%. The chain employs TRBV10-3 and TRBJ1-1; no definite D call. The receptor comes from a woman aged 40-49 years in good health. Some clones in this sample may be carry-over from other donors' samples. The sequenced material came from PBMCs. The CDR3 loop is CAIREADTEAFF. Written as DNA, the CDR3 is TGTGCCATCAGGGAGGCGGACACTGAAGCTTTCTTT.